The rows below give T cell receptor beta chains drawn from one sample of a study of blood T cells in healthy people across ages. TCRdb redid the calling of the 5' RACE reads with MiXCR, one entry per CDR3 protein. The top ten hold approximately 3.7% of the sample, which has about 720,000 distinct CDR3 sequences, roughly 25% seen once. The sample was also reused in another study, on T cells of mothers and their children.

The sample comprised blood. These receptors came from a boy between 10 and 17 years old in good health. The CDR3 runs from the conserved cysteine through the conserved F or W. Each record gives: clone size, D gene, J gene, V gene, CDR3 DNA, CDR3 protein. A D gene is named only where the DNA matches it firmly. Not every row has a clone size; where given, it reads once, few, many or a size class.

>few|NA|TRBJ2-5|TRBV6-5
TGTGCCAGCATTGGGGAGACCCAGTACTTC
CASIGETQYF
>NA|NA|TRBJ2-1|TRBV7-3
TGTGCCAGCAGCTCCCACCCAGGGGTGAGCTATGATGAGCAGTTCTTC
CASSSHPGVSYDEQFF
>NA|NA|TRBJ1-2|TRBV5-6
TGTGCCAGCAGCCCACAGCCCGCTGGCTATGGCTACACCTTC
CASSPQPAGYGYTF
>NA|TRBD1|TRBJ2-7|TRBV10-3
TGTGCCATCAGGCCGGGACAGGGGAGAGGGCAGTACTTT
CAIRPGQGRGQYF
>NA|NA|TRBJ1-6|TRBV7-9
TGTGCCAGCAGCTTGGCAGATTATAATTCACCCCTCCACTTT
CASSLADYNSPLHF
>NA|TRBD1|TRBJ2-3|TRBV6-6
TGTGCCAGCAGTTACTGGGACAGGGAAACAGATACGCAGTATTTT
CASSYWDRETDTQYF
>NA|NA|TRBJ2-7|TRBV5-1
TGCGCCAGCAGCTTGGGGGCAGGGGCAAACTACGAGCAGTACTTC
CASSLGAGANYEQYF
>NA|TRBD2|TRBJ2-1|TRBV28
TGTGCCAGCAGGTGGACTAGCGGTAATGAGCAGTTCTTC
CASRWTSGNEQFF
>NA|TRBD2|TRBJ2-7|TRBV20-1
TGCAGTGCTAGCCTCCGCCGGACTAGCTCATCCTACGAGCAGTACTTC
CSASLRRTSSSYEQYF
>NA|NA|TRBJ2-5|TRBV5-1
TGCGCCAGCAGCTATAGACAGGGAGGAGAGACCCAGTACTTC
CASSYRQGGETQYF
>NA|TRBD1|TRBJ2-6|TRBV2
TGTGCCAGCAGTACCGGACAGGTGCAGGCCAACGTCCTGACTTTC
CASSTGQVQANVLTF
>few|NA|TRBJ1-4|TRBV5-6
TGTGCCAGCAGCGAAGGGCGCGGGGGAGAAAAACTGTTTTTT
CASSEGRGGEKLFF
>NA|NA|TRBJ1-5|TRBV25-1
TGTGCCAGCAGTGAAGATGGGGCGTATCAGCCCCAGCATTTT
CASSEDGAYQPQHF
>NA|NA|TRBJ2-7|TRBV4-3
TGCGCCAGCAGCCAAGCCGCCTTTTCTGCGCAGTACTTC
CASSQAAFSAQYF
>many|TRBD2|TRBJ2-7|TRBV19
TGTGCCAGTAAATACGGCGGGGGGCCGGGCGAGCAGTACTTC
CASKYGGGPGEQYF
>NA|NA|TRBJ2-1|TRBV4-3
TGCGCCAGCAGCCAAGATACGGGGTACAATGAGCAGTTCTTC
CASSQDTGYNEQFF
>NA|NA|TRBJ1-2|TRBV3-1
TGTGCCAGCAGCCAACTCGAGGGGGAATCTGGCTACACCTTC
CASSQLEGESGYTF
>few|NA|TRBJ2-4|TRBV5-1
TGCGCCAGCAGCTTGGTGGCCCCCGGCATTCAGTACTTC
CASSLVAPGIQYF
>NA|NA|TRBJ1-4|TRBV28
TGTGCCAGCAGTCTGGAGGGGCGTCTTAATGAAAAACTGTTTTTT
CASSLEGRLNEKLFF
>NA|NA|TRBJ2-4|TRBV7-2
TGTGCCAGCAGCTTAGAACTCCTCCATCCCAAAAACATTCAGTACTTC
CASSLELLHPKNIQYF
>NA|TRBD2|TRBJ2-4|TRBV7-2
TGTGCCAGCAGTCCGGGACTAGCGGGCAAAAACATTCAGTACTTC
CASSPGLAGKNIQYF
>NA|TRBD2|TRBJ2-2|TRBV20-1
TGCAGTGCTAAAGCAAGACTAGCGGGAGACCCTTTGAAGCCCGGGGAGCTGTTTTTT
CSAKARLAGDPLKPGELFF
>NA|TRBD2|TRBJ2-5|TRBV20-1
TGCAGTGCCCCACTAGCGGGGGGTAGAGAGACCCAGTACTTC
CSAPLAGGRETQYF
>NA|NA|TRBJ2-3|TRBV20-1
TGCAGTGCTGGTTTGGGGCAGGGTACGCAGTATTTT
CSAGLGQGTQYF
>NA|NA|TRBJ2-7|TRBV12-3/TRBV12-4
TGTGCCAGCAGTGCCGGACGTAGAAACGAGCAGTACTTC
CASSAGRRNEQYF
>NA|NA|TRBJ2-5|TRBV7-8
TGTGCCAGCAGCCCCAGAGGCCCGCTTGAACAAGAGACCCAGTACTTC
CASSPRGPLEQETQYF
>few|TRBD1|TRBJ1-1|TRBV14
TGTGCCAGCAGCCAAGCCGGGACAGGAGGTCATGAAGCTTTCTTT
CASSQAGTGGHEAFF
>NA|TRBD1|TRBJ2-3|TRBV29-1
TGCAGCGTTGACAACTCCCCCGGGACAGGGGAACCAGATACGCAGTATTTT
CSVDNSPGTGEPDTQYF
>few|TRBD2|TRBJ2-1|TRBV12-3/TRBV12-4
TGTGCCAGCAGTACCCGGACTAGCGGGGGTCCCTACAATGAGCAGTTCTTC
CASSTRTSGGPYNEQFF
>NA|TRBD1|TRBJ2-7|TRBV29-1
TGCAGCGCCCTGACAGGGAATTACGAGCAGTGCTTC
CSALTGNYEQCF
>few|NA|TRBJ1-1|TRBV5-1
TGCGCCAGCAGCTTGGTTGGCAGTTGGTCCACTGAAGCTTTCTTT
CASSLVGSWSTEAFF
>NA|TRBD1|TRBJ1-1|TRBV5-1
TGCGCCAGCAGCCAGGGGGACAGCTACACTGAAGCTTTCTTT
CASSQGDSYTEAFF
>NA|NA|TRBJ2-1|TRBV20-1
TGCAGTGCTTTGGGCGCTCCAGCGTCCAAGATCACAATTTGGAATGAGCAGTTCTTC
CSALGAPASKITIWNEQFF
>NA|TRBD1|TRBJ2-7|TRBV20-1
TGCAGTGCTAGAGTAACCCAGGGGGCGTCCTACGAGCAGTACTTC
CSARVTQGASYEQYF
>NA|NA|TRBJ1-2|TRBV29-1
TGCAGCGTTGAAGACCTAGCTAACTATGGCTACACCTTC
CSVEDLANYGYTF
>NA|NA|TRBJ1-4|TRBV30
TGTGCCTGGATTGGGGACGGGAGTAATGAAAAACTGTTTTTT
CAWIGDGSNEKLFF
>few|NA|TRBJ2-7|TRBV4-3
TGCGCCAGCAGCCAGGAATCTCCCACACGCGTCCCTTTCCTCGGTAACTACGAGCAGTACTTC
CASSQESPTRVPFLGNYEQYF
>few|NA|TRBJ1-1|TRBV11-2
TGTGCCAGCAGCTTAGAGGGACGTGGGCCCACTTTT
CASSLEGRGPTF
>few|NA|TRBJ2-5|TRBV5-1
TGCGCCAGCAGCTTGATGAGGGGGCAAGAGACCCAGTACTTC
CASSLMRGQETQYF
>NA|NA|TRBJ2-2|TRBV27
TGTGCCAGCGCCAGGGACGAGTACACCGGGGAGCTGTTTTTT
CASARDEYTGELFF
>many|TRBD2|TRBJ2-3|TRBV7-2
TGTGCCAGCAGCTGGACTAGCGGGAGGACAGATACGCAGTATTTT
CASSWTSGRTDTQYF
>NA|NA|TRBJ2-3|TRBV7-2
TGTGCCAGCAGCTCTCCGCCCCTCCCAGATACGCAGTATTTT
CASSSPPLPDTQYF